This T cell receptor (beta chain) was obtained from a study of T cell repertoires in cytomegalovirus infection. This clonotype was observed a few times. Its antigen is not identified. TCRdb fed the reads into MiXCR, producing one record per CDR3 protein. The sample shows fewer than 200,000 distinct CDR3 sequences, 7.5% to 10% of them seen only once. Trimming took off 4 bases at V and 1 base at J, with 7 bases between the two ends. This CDR3 comprises 13 residues. Germline values: CDR1 SGHRS, CDR2 YFSETQ. Study findings and constraints: The cumulative frequency of public TCR beta families identified carriers of CMV plus the relevant HLA.

The sequencing input was PBMCs. The source is a human donor in good health (CMV status not recorded). Some clones in this sample may be carry-over from other donors' samples. The chain is built from TRBV5-1 and TRBJ2-3; the D is unclear. CDR3 protein: CASSPDGTDTQYF. Written as DNA, the CDR3 is TGCGCCAGCAGCCCGGACGGCACAGATACGCAGTATTTT.